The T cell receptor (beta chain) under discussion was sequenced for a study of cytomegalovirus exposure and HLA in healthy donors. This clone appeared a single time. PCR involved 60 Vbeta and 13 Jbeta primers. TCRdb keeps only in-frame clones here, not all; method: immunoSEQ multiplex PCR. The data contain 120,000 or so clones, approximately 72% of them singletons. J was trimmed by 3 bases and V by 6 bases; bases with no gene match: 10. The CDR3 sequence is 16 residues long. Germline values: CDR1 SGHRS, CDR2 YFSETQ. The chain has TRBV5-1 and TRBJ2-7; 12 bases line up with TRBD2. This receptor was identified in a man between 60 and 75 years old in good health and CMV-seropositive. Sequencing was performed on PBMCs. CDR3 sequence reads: CASNPTGTSGFYEQYF. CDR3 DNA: TGCGCCAGCAATCCAACCGGGACTAGCGGGTTCTACGAGCAGTACTTC.